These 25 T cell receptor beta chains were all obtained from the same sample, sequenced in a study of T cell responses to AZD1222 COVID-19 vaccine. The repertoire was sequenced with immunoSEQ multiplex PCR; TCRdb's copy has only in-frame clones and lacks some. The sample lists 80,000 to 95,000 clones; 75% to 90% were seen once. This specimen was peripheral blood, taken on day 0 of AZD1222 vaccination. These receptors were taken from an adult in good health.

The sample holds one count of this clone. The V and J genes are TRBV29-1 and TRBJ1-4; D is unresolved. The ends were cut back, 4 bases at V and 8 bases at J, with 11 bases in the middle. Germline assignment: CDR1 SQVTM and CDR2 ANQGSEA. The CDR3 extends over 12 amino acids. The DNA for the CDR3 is TGCAGCGTTGGACAAAAAGGGGAAAAACTGTTTTTT. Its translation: CSVGQKGEKLFF.

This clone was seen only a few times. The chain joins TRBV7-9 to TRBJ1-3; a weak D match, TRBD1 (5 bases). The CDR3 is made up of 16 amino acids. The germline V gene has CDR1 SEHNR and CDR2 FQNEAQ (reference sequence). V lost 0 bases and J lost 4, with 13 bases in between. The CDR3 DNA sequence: TGTGCCAGCAGCTTAGCGACGACCCGGGGGGGAAACACCATATATTTT. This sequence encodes CASSLATTRGGNTIYF.

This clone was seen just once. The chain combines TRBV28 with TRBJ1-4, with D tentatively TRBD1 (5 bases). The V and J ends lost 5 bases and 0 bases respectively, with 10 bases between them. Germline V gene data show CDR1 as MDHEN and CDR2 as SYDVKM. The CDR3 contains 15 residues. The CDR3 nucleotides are TGTGCCAGCAGTAACACAGGCACAACTAATGAAAAACTGTTTTTT. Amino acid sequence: CASSNTGTTNEKLFF.

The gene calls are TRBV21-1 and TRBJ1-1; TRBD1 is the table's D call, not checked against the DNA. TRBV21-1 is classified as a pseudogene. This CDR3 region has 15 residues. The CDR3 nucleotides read TGTGCCAGCAGCCTAGGGACAGGGAGGGCTGATGAAGCTTTCTTT. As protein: CASSLGTGRADEAFF.

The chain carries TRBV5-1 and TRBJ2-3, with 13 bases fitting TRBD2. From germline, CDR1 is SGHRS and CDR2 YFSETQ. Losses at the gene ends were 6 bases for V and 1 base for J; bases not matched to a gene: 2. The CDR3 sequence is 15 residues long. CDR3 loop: CASTLAGGRTDTQYF. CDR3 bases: TGCGCCAGCACACTAGCGGGGGGGCGCACAGATACGCAGTATTTT.

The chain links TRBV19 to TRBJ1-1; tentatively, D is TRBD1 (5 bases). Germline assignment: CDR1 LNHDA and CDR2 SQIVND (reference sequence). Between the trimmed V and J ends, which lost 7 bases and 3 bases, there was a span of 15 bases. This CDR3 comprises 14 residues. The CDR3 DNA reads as TGTGCCAGTACCGTGGGGTGGGGGGACACTGAAGCTTTCTTT. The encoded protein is CASTVGWGDTEAFF.

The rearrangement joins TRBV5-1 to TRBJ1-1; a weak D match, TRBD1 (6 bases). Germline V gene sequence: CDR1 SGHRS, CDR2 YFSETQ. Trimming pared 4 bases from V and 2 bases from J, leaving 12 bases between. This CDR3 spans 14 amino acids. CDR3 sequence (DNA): TGCGCCAGCAGCATACGGACAGCAAACACTGAAGCTTTCTTT. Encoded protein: CASSIRTANTEAFF.

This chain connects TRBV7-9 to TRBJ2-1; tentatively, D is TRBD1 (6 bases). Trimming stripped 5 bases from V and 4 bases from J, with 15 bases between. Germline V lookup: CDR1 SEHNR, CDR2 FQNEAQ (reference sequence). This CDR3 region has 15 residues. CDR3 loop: CASSPPGTLYNEQFF. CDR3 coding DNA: TGTGCCAGCAGCCCCCCCGGGACACTTTACAATGAGCAGTTCTTC.

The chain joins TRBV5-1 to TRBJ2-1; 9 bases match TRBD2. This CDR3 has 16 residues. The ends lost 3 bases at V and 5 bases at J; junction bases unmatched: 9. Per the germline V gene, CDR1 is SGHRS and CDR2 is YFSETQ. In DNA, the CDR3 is TGCGCCAGCAGCTCCGCTTCGGGACTAGCAAACAATGAGCAGTTCTTC. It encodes CASSSASGLANNEQFF.

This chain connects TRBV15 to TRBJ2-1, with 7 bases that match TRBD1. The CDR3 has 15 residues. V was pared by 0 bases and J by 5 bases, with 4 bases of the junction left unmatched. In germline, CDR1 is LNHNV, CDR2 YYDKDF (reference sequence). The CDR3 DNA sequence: TGTGCCACCAGCAGAGATGGTCAGGGGGACAATGAGCAGTTCTTC. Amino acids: CATSRDGQGDNEQFF.

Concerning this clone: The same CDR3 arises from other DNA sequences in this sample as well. In DNA, the CDR3 is TGTGCCAGCTCACCAGCGGCGAACACTGAAGCTTTCTTT. This gives the protein CASSPAANTEAFF. V and J are TRBV18 and TRBJ1-1; D call uncertain. Trimming stripped 2 bases from V and 1 base from J, with 5 bases between. This CDR3 is 13 amino acids long. Germline V gives CDR1 KGHSH, CDR2 LQKENI.

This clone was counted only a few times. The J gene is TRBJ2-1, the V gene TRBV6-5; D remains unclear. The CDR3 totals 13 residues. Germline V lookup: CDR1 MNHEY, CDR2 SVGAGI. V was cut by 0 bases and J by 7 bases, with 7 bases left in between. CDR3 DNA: TGTGCCAGCAGTTACTCCCAGCGTAATGAGCAGTTCTTC. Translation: CASSYSQRNEQFF.

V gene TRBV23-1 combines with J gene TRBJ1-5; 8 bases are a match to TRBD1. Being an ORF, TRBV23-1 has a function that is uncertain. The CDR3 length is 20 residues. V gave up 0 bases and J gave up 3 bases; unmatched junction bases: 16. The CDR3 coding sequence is TGCGCCAGCAGTCAATCGAGAGGCAGGGGGCGAGCATTTCCCAATCAGCCCCAGCATTTT. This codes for CASSQSRGRGRAFPNQPQHF.

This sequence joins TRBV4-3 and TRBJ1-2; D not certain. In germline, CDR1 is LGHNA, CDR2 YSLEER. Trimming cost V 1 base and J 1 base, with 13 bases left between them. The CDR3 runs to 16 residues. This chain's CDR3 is CASSQVGRSLNYGYTF. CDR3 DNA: TGCGCCAGCAGCCAAGTGGGCCGGAGTCTTAACTATGGCTACACCTTC.

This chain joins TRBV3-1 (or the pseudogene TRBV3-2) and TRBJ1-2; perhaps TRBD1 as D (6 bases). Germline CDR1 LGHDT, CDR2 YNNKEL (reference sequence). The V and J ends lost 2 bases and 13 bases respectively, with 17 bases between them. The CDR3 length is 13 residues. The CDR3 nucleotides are TGTGCCAGCAGCCAAACCCCCAAGGGGGAGGGCACCTTC. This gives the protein CASSQTPKGEGTF.

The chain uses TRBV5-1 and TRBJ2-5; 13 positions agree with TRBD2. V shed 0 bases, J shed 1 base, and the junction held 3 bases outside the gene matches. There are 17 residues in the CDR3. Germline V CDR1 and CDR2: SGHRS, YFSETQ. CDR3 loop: CASSLGTSGGLQETQYF. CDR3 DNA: TGCGCCAGCAGCTTGGGGACTAGCGGGGGCCTCCAAGAGACCCAGTACTTC.

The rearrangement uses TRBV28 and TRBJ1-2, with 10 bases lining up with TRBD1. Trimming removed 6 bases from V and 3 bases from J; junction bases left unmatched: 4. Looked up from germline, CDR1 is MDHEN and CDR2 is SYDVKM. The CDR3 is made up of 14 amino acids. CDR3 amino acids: CASRLGQGHYGYTF. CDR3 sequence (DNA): TGTGCCAGCAGATTGGGACAGGGGCACTATGGCTACACCTTC.

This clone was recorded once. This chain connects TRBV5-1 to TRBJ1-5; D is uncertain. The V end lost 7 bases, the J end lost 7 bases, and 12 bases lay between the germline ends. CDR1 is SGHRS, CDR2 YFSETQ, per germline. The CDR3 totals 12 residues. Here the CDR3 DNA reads TGCGCCAGCTGGAGGTGTGGACAGCCCCAGCATTTT. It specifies CASWRCGQPQHF.

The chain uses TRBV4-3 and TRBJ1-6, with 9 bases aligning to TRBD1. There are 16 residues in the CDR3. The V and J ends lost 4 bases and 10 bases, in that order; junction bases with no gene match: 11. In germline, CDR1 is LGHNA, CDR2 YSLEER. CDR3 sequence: CASSPTTGTGWSPLHF. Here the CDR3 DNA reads TGCGCCAGCAGCCCTACAACCGGGACAGGGTGGTCACCCCTCCACTTT.

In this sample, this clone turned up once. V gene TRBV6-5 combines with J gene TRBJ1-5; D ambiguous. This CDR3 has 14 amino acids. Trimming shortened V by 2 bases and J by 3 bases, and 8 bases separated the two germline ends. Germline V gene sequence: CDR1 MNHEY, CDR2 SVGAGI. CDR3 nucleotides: TGTGCCAGCAGTTACGTGTCCCACAATCAGCCCCAGCATTTT. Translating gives CASSYVSHNQPQHF.

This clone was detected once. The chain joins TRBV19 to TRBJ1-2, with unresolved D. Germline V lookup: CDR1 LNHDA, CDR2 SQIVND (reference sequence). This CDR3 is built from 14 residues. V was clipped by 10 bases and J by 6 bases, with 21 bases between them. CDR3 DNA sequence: TGTGCCACAAACCGGGCGTCTCTTCGACATGGCTACACCTTC. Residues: CATNRASLRHGYTF.

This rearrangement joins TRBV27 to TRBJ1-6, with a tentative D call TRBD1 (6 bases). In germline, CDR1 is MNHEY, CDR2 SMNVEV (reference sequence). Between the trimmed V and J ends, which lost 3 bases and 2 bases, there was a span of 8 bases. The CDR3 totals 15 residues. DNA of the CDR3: TGTGCCAGCAGTTTGGACAGCACCTATAATTCACCCCTCCACTTT. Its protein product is CASSLDSTYNSPLHF.

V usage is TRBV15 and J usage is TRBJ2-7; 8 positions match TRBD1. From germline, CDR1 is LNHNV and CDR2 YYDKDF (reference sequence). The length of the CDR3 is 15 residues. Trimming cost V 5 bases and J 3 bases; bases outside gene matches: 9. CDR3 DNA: TGTGCCACCAGCCCAGGACAGGGAATCCTCTACGAGCAGTACTTC. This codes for CATSPGQGILYEQYF. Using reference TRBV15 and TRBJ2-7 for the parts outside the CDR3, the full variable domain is DAMVIQNPRYQVTQFGKPVTLSCSQTLNHNVMYWYQQKSSQAPKLLFHYYDKDFNNEADTPDNFQSRRPNTSFCFLDIRSPGLGDTAMYLCATSPGQGILYEQYFGPGTRLTVT.

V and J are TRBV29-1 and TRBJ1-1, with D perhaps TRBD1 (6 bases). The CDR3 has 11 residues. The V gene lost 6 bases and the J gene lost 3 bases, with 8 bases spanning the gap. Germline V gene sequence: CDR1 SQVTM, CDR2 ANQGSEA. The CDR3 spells CSVSGDTEAFF. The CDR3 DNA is TGCAGCGTGTCAGGGGACACTGAAGCTTTCTTT.

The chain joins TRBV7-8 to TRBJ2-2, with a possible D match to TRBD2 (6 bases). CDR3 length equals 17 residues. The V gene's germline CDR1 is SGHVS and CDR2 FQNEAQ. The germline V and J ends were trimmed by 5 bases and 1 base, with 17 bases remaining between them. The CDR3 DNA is TGTGCCAGCAGCCCACTTCTGGCGGGACTGAACACCGGGGAGCTGTTTTTT. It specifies CASSPLLAGLNTGELFF.